Below, 4 T cell receptor beta chains from the same sample are listed, as sequenced in a study of T cell responses to AZD1222 COVID-19 vaccine. Profiled with immunoSEQ multiplex PCR; TCRdb holds only in-frame clones, not every one. The sample gives approximately 150,000 clones, 80% to 90% of which show up once; 5.1% is in the top ten. The sequencing used peripheral blood, collected on day 0 of AZD1222 vaccination. These receptors were obtained from an adult in good health.

Here the CDR3 reads CASSLVAANEKLFF. CDR3 nucleotide sequence: TGCGCCAGCAGCTTGGTGGCGGCCAATGAAAAACTGTTTTTT. V and J are TRBV5-1 and TRBJ1-4; no clear D. The germline CDR1 and CDR2 sequences are SGHRS and YFSETQ. There are 14 residues in the CDR3. Trimming removed 0 bases from V and 5 bases from J, with 8 bases in between.

This chain connects TRBV19 to TRBJ2-2; TRBD2 matches 11 bases. V was pared by 6 bases and J by 4 bases, with 7 bases of the junction left unmatched. The CDR3 length is 16 residues. Per the germline V gene, CDR1 is LNHDA and CDR2 is SQIVND (reference sequence). The CDR3 spells CASRISGRAGTGELFF. The DNA of the CDR3 is TGTGCCAGTAGGATTAGCGGGAGGGCGGGCACCGGGGAGCTGTTTTTT.

The J gene is TRBJ2-1, the V gene TRBV5-4; TRBD2 matches at 9 bases. This CDR3 has 15 residues. Germline loops: CDR1 SGHNT, CDR2 YYREEE (reference sequence). V was clipped by 0 bases and J by 5 bases; unmatched bases: 3. The CDR3 region is CASSLVLAGNNEQFF. Here the CDR3 DNA reads TGTGCCAGCAGCTTGGTCCTAGCGGGAAACAATGAGCAGTTCTTC. The full variable domain, rest sourced from reference TRBV5-4 and TRBJ2-1, is ETGVTQSPTHLIKTRGQQVTLRCSSQSGHNTVSWYQQALGQGPQFIFQYYREEENGRGNFPPRFSGLQFPNYSSELNVNALELDDSALYLCASSLVLAGNNEQFFGPGTRLTVL.

About this clone itself: Other DNA sequences in the same sample also yield this CDR3. This chain links TRBV28 with TRBJ1-5, with 8 bases matching TRBD1. The CDR3 extends over 15 amino acids. The V gene end was trimmed by 5 bases and the J gene end by 2 bases; junction bases not matched to a gene: 5. Germline loops: CDR1 MDHEN, CDR2 SYDVKM. CDR3 nucleotide sequence: TGTGCCAGCAGTCTACCACAGGGGGGCAATCAGCCCCAGCATTTT. This gives the protein CASSLPQGGNQPQHF.